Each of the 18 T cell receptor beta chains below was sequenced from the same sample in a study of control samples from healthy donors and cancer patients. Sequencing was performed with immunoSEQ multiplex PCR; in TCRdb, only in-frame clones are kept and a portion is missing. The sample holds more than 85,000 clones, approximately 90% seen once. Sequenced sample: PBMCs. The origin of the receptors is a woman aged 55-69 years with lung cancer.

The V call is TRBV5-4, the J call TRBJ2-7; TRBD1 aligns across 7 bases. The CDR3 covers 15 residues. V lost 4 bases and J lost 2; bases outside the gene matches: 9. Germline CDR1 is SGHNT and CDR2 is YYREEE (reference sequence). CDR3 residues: CASSPGTVSTYEQYF. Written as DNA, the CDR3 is TGTGCCAGCAGCCCGGGGACAGTATCAACCTACGAGCAGTACTTC.

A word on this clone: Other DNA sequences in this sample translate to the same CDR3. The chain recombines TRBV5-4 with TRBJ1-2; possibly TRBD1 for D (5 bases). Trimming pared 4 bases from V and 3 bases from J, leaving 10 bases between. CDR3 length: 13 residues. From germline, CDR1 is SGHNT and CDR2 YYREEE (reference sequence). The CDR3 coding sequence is TGTGCCAGCAGCCCCCGGGACTACTATGGCTACACCTTC. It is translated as CASSPRDYYGYTF. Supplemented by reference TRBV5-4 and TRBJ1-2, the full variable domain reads ETGVTQSPTHLIKTRGQQVTLRCSSQSGHNTVSWYQQALGQGPQFIFQYYREEENGRGNFPPRFSGLQFPNYSSELNVNALELDDSALYLCASSPRDYYGYTFGSGTRLTVV.

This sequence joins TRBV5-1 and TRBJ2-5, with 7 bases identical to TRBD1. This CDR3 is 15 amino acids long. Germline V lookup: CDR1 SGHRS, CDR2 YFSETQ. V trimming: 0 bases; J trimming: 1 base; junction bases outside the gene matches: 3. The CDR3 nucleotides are TGCGCCAGCAGCTTGGCCGGACAGGTCCAAGAGACCCAGTACTTC. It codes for CASSLAGQVQETQYF.

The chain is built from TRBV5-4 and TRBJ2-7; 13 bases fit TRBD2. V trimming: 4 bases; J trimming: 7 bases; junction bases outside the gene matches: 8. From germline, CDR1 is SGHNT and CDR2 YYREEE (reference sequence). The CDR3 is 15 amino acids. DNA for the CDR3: TGTGCCAGCAGCCCGGCAGGACTAGCGGGGGCAGAGCAGTACTTC. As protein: CASSPAGLAGAEQYF.

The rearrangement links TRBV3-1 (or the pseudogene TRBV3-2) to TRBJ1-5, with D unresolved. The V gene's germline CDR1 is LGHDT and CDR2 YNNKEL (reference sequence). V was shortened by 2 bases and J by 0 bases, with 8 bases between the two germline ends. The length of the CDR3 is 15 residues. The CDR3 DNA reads TGTGCCAGCAGCCAAATGGGTTATAGCAATCAGCCCCAGCATTTT. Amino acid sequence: CASSQMGYSNQPQHF.

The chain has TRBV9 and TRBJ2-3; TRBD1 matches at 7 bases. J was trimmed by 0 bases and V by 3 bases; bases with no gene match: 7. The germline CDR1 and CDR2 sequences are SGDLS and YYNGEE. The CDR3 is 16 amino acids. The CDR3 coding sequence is TGTGCCAGCAGCGCCGGGACAGTAACTAGCACAGATACGCAGTATTTT. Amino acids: CASSAGTVTSTDTQYF. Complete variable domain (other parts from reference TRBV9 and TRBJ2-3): DSGVTQTPKHLITATGQRVTLRCSPRSGDLSVYWYQQSLDQGLQFLIQYYNGEERAKGNILERFSAQQFPDLHSELNLSSLELGDSALYFCASSAGTVTSTDTQYFGPGTRLTVL.

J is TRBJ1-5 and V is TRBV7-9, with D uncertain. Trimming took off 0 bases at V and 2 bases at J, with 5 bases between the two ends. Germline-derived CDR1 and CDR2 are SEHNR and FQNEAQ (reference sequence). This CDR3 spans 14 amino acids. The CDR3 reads CASSLAAGNQPQHF. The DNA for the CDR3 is TGTGCCAGCAGCTTAGCGGCCGGCAATCAGCCCCAGCATTTT.

CDR3 region: CASSLGGATSYNEQFF. CDR3 sequence (DNA): TGTGCCAGCAGCTTAGGCGGCGCAACCTCCTACAATGAGCAGTTCTTC. The V and J genes are TRBV11-1 and TRBJ2-1, with D unresolved. From germline, CDR1 is SGHAT and CDR2 FQDESV (reference sequence). The CDR3 is made up of 16 amino acids. Trimming pared 1 base from V and 0 bases from J, leaving 10 bases between.

DNA of the CDR3: TGTGCCAGCAGCTTAAGCCCTGGAAGCCCGGGCTATGGCTACACCTTC. Amino acid sequence: CASSLSPGSPGYGYTF. This chain links TRBV9 with TRBJ1-2; D remains ambiguous. Looked up from germline, CDR1 is SGDLS and CDR2 is YYNGEE. The germline V and J ends were trimmed by 4 bases and 4 bases, with 20 bases remaining between them. This CDR3 has 16 amino acids.

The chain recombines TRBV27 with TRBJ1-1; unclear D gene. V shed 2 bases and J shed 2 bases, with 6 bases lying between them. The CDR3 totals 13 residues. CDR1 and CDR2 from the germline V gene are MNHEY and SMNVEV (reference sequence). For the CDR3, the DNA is TGTGCCAGCAGTTTAACAGATAACACTGAAGCTTTCTTT. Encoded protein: CASSLTDNTEAFF.

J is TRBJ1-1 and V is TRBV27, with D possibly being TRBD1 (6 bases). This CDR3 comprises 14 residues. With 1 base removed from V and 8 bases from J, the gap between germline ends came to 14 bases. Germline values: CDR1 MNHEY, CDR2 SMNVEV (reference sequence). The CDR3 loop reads CASSLYKAGTEAFF. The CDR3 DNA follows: TGTGCCAGCAGTTTATATAAGGCCGGGACAGAAGCTTTCTTT.

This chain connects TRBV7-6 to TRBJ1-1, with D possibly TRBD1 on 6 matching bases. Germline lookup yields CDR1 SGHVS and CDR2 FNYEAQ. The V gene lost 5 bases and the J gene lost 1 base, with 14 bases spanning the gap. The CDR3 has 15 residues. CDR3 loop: CASSDPTGENTEAFF. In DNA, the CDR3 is TGTGCCAGCAGCGACCCGACAGGTGAGAACACTGAAGCTTTCTTT.

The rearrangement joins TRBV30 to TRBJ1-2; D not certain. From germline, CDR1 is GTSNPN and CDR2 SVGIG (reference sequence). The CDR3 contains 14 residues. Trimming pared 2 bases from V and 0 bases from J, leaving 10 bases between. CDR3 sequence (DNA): TGTGCCTGGAGTCCAGGACTCGCTAACTATGGCTACACCTTC. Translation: CAWSPGLANYGYTF.

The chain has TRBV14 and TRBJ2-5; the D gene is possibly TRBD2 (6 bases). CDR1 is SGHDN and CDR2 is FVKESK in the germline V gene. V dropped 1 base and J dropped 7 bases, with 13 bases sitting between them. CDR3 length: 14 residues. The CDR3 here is CASSQATGGGTQYF. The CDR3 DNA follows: TGTGCCAGCAGCCAAGCCACCGGGGGTGGGACCCAGTACTTC.

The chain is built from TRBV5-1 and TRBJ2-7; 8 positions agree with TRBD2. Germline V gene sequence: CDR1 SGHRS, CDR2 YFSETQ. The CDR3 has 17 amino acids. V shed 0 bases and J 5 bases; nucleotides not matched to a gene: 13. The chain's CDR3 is CASSLAGTGAGDHEQYF. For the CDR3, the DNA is TGCGCCAGCAGCTTGGCGGGCACAGGAGCGGGAGACCACGAGCAGTACTTC.

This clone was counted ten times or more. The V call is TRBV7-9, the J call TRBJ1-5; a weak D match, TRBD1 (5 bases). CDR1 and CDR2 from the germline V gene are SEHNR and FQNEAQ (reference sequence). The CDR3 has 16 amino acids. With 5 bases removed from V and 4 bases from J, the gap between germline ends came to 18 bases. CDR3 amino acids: CASSPGRLGLNQPQHF. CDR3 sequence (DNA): TGTGCCAGCAGCCCGGGACGCTTGGGGTTGAATCAGCCCCAGCATTTT.

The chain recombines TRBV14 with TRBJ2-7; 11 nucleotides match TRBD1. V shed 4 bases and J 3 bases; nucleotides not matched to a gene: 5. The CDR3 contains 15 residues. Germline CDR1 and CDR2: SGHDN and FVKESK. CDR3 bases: TGTGCCAGCAGCCTACAGGGACAGGGGGTCTACGAGCAGTACTTC. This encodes CASSLQGQGVYEQYF.

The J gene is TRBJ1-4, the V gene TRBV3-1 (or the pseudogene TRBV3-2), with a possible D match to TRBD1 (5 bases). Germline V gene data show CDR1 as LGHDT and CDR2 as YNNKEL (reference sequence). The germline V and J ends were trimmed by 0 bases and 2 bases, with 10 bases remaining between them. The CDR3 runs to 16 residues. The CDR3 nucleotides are TGTGCCAGCAGCCAAGATTACGACAGTACTAATGAAAAACTGTTTTTT. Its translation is CASSQDYDSTNEKLFF.